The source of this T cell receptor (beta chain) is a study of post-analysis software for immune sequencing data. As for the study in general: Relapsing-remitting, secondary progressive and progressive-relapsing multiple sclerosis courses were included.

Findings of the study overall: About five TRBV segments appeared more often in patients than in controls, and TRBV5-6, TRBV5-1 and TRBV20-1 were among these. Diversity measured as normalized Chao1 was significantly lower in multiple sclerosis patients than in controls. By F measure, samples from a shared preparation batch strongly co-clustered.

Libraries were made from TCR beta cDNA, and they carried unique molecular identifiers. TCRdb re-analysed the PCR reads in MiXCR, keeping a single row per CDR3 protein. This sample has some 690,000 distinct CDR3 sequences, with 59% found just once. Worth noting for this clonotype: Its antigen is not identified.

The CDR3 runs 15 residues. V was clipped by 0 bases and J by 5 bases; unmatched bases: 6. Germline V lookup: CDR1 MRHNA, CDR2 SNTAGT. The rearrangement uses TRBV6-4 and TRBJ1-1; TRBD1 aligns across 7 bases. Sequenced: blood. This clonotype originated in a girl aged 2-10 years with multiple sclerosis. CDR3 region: CASSDSATGKTEAFF. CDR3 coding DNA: TGTGCCAGCAGTGACTCGGCGACAGGGAAGACTGAAGCTTTCTTT.